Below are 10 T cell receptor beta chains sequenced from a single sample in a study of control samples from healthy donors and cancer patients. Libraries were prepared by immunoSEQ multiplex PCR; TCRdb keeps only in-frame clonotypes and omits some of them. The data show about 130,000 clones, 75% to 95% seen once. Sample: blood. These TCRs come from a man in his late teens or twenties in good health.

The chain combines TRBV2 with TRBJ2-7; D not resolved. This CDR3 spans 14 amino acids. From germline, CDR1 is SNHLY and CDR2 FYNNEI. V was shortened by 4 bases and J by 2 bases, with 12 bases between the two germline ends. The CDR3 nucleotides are TGTGCCAGCAGTGCGACCGGGTCCACCTACGAGCAGTACTTC. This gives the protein CASSATGSTYEQYF.

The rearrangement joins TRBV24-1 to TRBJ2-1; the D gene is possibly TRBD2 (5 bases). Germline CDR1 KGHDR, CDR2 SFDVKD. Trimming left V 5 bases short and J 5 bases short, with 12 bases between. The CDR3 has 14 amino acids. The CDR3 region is CATSAPGRDNEQFF. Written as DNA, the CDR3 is TGTGCCACCAGTGCCCCCGGGCGGGACAATGAGCAGTTCTTC.

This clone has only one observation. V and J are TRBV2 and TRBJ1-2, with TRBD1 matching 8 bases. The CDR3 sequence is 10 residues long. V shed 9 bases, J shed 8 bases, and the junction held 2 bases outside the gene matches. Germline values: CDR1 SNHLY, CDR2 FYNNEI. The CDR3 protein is CARGTGGYTF. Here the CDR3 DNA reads TGTGCCAGGGGGACAGGCGGCTACACCTTC.

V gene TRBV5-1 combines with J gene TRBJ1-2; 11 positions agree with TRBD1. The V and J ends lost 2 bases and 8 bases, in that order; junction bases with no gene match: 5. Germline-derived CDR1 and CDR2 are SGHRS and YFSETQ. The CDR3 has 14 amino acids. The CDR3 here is CASSFGQGARGYTF. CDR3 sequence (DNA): TGCGCCAGCAGCTTCGGACAGGGGGCAAGAGGCTACACCTTC.

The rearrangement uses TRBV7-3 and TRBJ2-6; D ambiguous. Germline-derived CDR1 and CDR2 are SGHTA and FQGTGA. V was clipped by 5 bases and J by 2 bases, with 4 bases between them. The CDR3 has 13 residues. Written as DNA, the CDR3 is TGTGCCAGCAGCCCAACTGGGGCCAACGTCCTGACTTTC. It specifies CASSPTGANVLTF.

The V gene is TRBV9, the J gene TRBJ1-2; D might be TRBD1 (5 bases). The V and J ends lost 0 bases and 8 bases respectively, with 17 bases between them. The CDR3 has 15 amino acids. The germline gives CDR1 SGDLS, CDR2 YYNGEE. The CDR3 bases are TGTGCCAGCAGCGTAGATGCACAGGTCGTTGGAGGCTACACCTTC. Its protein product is CASSVDAQVVGGYTF.

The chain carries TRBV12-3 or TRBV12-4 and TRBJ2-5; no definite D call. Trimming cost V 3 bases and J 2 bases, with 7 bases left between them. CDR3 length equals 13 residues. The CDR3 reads CASSFHQQETQYF. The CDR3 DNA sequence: TGTGCCAGCAGTTTTCACCAACAAGAGACCCAGTACTTC.

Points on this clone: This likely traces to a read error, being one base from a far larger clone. CDR3 loop: CASSPGTGSTEAFF. The CDR3 region has the DNA TGTGCCAGCAGCCCCGGGACAGGGAGCACTGAAGCTTTCTTT. This rearrangement joins TRBV6-5 to TRBJ1-1; 9 bases map to TRBD1. Germline-derived CDR1 and CDR2 are MNHEY and SVGAGI. The CDR3 spans 14 residues. J gave up 4 bases and V 6 bases, and 6 bases lay outside the gene matches.

The CDR3 here is CASREAGVGYGYTF. The CDR3, as DNA: TGTGCCAGTAGGGAAGCGGGCGTAGGCTATGGCTACACCTTC. V and J are TRBV19 and TRBJ1-2, with D unresolved. The V end was cut by 6 bases, the J end by 4 bases, with 15 bases between. This CDR3 region has 14 residues. The germline CDR1 and CDR2 sequences are LNHDA and SQIVND (reference sequence). Supplemented by reference TRBV19 and TRBJ1-2, the full variable domain reads DGGITQSPKYLFRKEGQNVTLSCEQNLNHDAMYWYRQDPGQGLRLIYYSQIVNDFQKGDIAEGYSVSREKKESFPLTVTSAQKNPTAFYLCASREAGVGYGYTFGSGTRLTVV.

CDR3 residues: CATSRGANTEAFF. The CDR3 DNA sequence: TGTGCCACCAGCCGGGGGGCTAACACTGAAGCTTTCTTT. V and J are TRBV24-1 and TRBJ1-1, with D maybe TRBD1 (6 bases). Trimming shortened V by 7 bases and J by 2 bases, and 10 bases separated the two germline ends. Germline values: CDR1 KGHDR, CDR2 SFDVKD. The CDR3 is 13 amino acids.